This T cell receptor (beta chain) was sequenced for a study of identical twins. In TCRdb, the 5' RACE reads were re-called with MiXCR into one record per CDR3 protein. The sample contains 220,000 or so distinct CDR3 sequences, 5.5% to 8% of which appear only once. Trimming took off 1 base at V and 5 bases at J, with 14 bases between the two ends. Germline values: CDR1 MGHRA, CDR2 YSYEKL. This CDR3 has 15 residues. The sample holds a few counts of this clonotype. Its antigen is unidentified. Study-wide findings and caveats: While abundant cord blood beta clonotypes carried fewer insertions, memory repertoires showed no such pattern. Conclusions leaned on cross-sectional statistical analysis and did not track the same donors over time.

These same data were also listed under a study on yellow fever vaccine responses in identical twins.

The origin of this receptor is a young woman in good health. V usage is TRBV4-1 and J usage is TRBJ2-5, with D hard to call. Sequenced sample: memory (CD45RO+) T cells sorted from blood. This chain's CDR3 is CASSQGNAQRETQYF. DNA for the CDR3: TGCGCCAGCAGCCAAGGTAACGCGCAAAGGGAGACCCAGTACTTC.